The entry below gives a single TCR beta chain sequence along with its context. What it binds is not known. CDR1 LNHDA and CDR2 SQIVND come from the germline V gene (reference sequence). The length of the CDR3 is 15 residues. This specimen comes from a study of T cells expressing NK-cell markers. Study overall: With respect to HCMV, seven of the eight sequenced donors were seropositive, and one was seronegative. Study-level findings and limits: Dominance of the CD3+CD56-NKG2C+ fraction by these clonotypes also held in a handful of donors.

Reanalyzing the 5' RACE reads, TCRdb keeps one entry per CDR3 protein, without DNA. In all, the sample yields approximately 550,000 distinct CDR3 sequences. The J gene is TRBJ2-1, the V gene TRBV19; TCRdb's assignment of TRBD2 cannot be checked, as there is no DNA. This TCR derives from a man aged 18 to 29 in good health. Sequencing was carried out using blood T cells: a sorted CD56 or NKG2C T cell subset, CD4+ or CD8+ T cells, or bulk PBMC T cells (not recorded which). The chain's CDR3 is CASSNQAGGVNEQFF.